The clone carrying this TCR beta chain was observed at least ten times. Its antigen is as yet unknown. The sample originates from a study of T cells in Graves' hyperthyroidism and ophthalmopathy. Study outcomes and limitations: Peripheral blood also featured most of the thyroid clonotypes expanded above 0.001. In validation, the model predicted ophthalmopathy. These predictions came a median about 6.8 months before onset.

Amplified TCR beta CDR3 regions came from RNA transcripts. The TCR CDR3 was amplified in a first-round RT-PCR using the HTBI primer set. TCRdb recomputed calls from the multiplex PCR reads with MiXCR, one row per CDR3 protein. The sample holds 500,000 to 650,000 distinct CDR3 sequences, more than 12% seen once. The CDR3 totals 15 residues. V gave up 2 bases and J gave up 1 base, with 9 bases separating them. The germline CDR1 and CDR2 sequences are MDHEN and SYDVKM. It was 8 to 10 ml of fresh peripheral blood that supplied the PBMCs. The chain recombines TRBV28 with TRBJ1-5; D ambiguous. This clonotype was obtained from a woman aged 45-65 years with Graves' ophthalmopathy. Sequenced: blood. The CDR3 protein is CASSLGVGSNQPQHF. The DNA of the CDR3 is TGTGCCAGCAGTTTAGGGGTTGGGAGCAATCAGCCCCAGCATTTT.